This T cell receptor beta chain was identified in a study of yellow fever vaccine responses in identical twins. Overall study findings and caveats: Twins reportedly had a vaccine T cell response that seemed partly convergent, partly personalized.

CDR1 is MDHEN and CDR2 is SYDVKM in the germline V gene. CDR3 size: 14 residues. The ends lost 7 bases at V and 5 bases at J; junction bases unmatched: 8. Each CDR3 protein gets one entry after TCRdb re-called the RT-PCR reads with MiXCR. The data show around 3,300 distinct CDR3 sequences, more than 75% seen once. Concerning this clonotype: The antigen remains unidentified.

This receptor was taken from a woman younger than 35 who received the yellow fever vaccine. This rearrangement joins TRBV28 to TRBJ2-5, with TRBD2 identical over 9 bases. The sequenced sample was T cells from blood (PBMCs), unsorted or a sorted subset (not recorded which), obtained before or after yellow fever vaccination (not recorded which). CDR3 in amino acids: CASTVSGGPETQYF. CDR3 nucleotide sequence: TGTGCCAGCACCGTTAGCGGGGGCCCGGAGACCCAGTACTTC.